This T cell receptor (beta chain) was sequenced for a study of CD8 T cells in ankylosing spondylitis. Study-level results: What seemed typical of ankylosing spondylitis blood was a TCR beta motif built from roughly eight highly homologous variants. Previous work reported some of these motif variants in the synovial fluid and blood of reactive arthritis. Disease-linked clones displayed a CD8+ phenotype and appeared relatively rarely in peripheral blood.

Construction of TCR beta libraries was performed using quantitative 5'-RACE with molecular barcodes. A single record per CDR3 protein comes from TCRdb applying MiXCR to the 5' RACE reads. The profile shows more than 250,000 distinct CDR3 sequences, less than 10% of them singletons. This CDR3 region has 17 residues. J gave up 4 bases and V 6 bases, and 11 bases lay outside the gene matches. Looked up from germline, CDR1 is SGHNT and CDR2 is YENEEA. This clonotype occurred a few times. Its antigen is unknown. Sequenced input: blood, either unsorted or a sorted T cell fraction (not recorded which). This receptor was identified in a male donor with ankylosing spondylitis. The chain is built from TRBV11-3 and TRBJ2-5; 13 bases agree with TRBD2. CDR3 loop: CASRHTSGRAEGETQYF. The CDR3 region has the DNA TGTGCCAGCAGACACACTAGCGGGAGGGCCGAGGGAGAGACCCAGTACTTC.